Listed here are 29 T cell receptor beta chains from one sample, sequenced in a study of CD8 T cells in ankylosing spondylitis. Study results and limitations: Ankylosing spondylitis blood seemed to carry a telltale TCR beta motif made of eight highly homologous variants.

Their antigen targets remain unknown. TCRdb called the 5' RACE reads again in MiXCR, with one record for every CDR3 protein. The profile shows approximately 440,000 distinct CDR3 sequences, roughly 15% of them singletons. Source material: blood, either unsorted or a sorted T cell fraction (not recorded which). The receptors derive from a male donor with ankylosing spondylitis.

This clonotype was seen ten or more times. This chain joins TRBV12-3 or TRBV12-4 and TRBJ2-2; D gene uncertain. Trimming took off 5 bases at V and 2 bases at J, with 9 bases between the two ends. This CDR3 is built from 14 residues. The DNA of the CDR3 is TGTGCCAGCAGTCCCCGGACCAACACCGGGGAGCTGTTTTTT. Translating gives CASSPRTNTGELFF.

This rearrangement joins TRBV4-3 to TRBJ2-3; D is perhaps TRBD2 (6 bases). The V and J ends lost 1 base and 1 base respectively, with 9 bases between them. Looked up from germline, CDR1 is LGHNA and CDR2 is YSLEER. This CDR3 is 15 amino acids long. The CDR3 loop reads CASSQGTIRTDTQYF. The CDR3 coding sequence is TGCGCCAGCAGCCAAGGGACTATTCGCACAGATACGCAGTATTTT.

The chain recombines TRBV28 with TRBJ1-1; D unclear. The CDR3 contains 15 residues. V dropped 2 bases and J dropped 0 bases, with 10 bases sitting between them. Germline V gene data show CDR1 as MDHEN and CDR2 as SYDVKM. CDR3 amino acids: CASSLTDRVNTEAFF. The CDR3 region has the DNA TGTGCCAGCAGTTTAACGGATAGGGTGAACACTGAAGCTTTCTTT.

This clonotype was seen only a few times. This chain uses TRBV7-8 with TRBJ1-2; D remains ambiguous. Deletions cut 2 bases from V and 0 bases from J, with 10 bases between. Germline V CDR1 and CDR2: SGHVS, FQNEAQ. This CDR3 is built from 15 residues. CDR3: CASSLLLEANYGYTF. The CDR3 DNA reads as TGTGCCAGCAGCTTACTTCTAGAAGCTAACTATGGCTACACCTTC.

The gene calls are TRBV20-1 and TRBJ1-6, with D perhaps matching TRBD1 (5 bases). The CDR3 is 15 amino acids. V gave up 5 bases and J gave up 1 base, with 12 bases separating them. The germline V gene has CDR1 DFQATT and CDR2 SNEGSKA (reference sequence). The CDR3 nucleotides read TGCAGTGCTGGACTAGCAGGGTCCTATAATTCACCCCTCCACTTT. Its translation is CSAGLAGSYNSPLHF.

The table lists this clonotype with a few counts. This sequence joins TRBV7-3 and TRBJ1-2; possibly TRBD1 for D (6 bases). V was cut by 1 base and J by 6 bases, with 24 bases left in between. Per the germline V gene, CDR1 is SGHTA and CDR2 is FQGTGA. The CDR3 sequence is 18 residues long. This CDR3 is CASSLRGGPPKPFDGYTF. The DNA of the CDR3 is TGTGCCAGCAGCTTAAGGGGGGGGCCCCCCAAGCCATTTGATGGCTACACCTTC.

The chain has TRBV4-1 and TRBJ1-2; no firm D call. Germline V gene data show CDR1 as MGHRA and CDR2 as YSYEKL. With 1 base removed from V and 7 bases from J, the gap between germline ends came to 10 bases. CDR3 length: 13 amino acids. The DNA of the CDR3 is TGCGCCAGCAGCCAAGGGTGGCAGGCTGGCTACACCTTC. Translating it yields CASSQGWQAGYTF.

V and J are TRBV12-3 or TRBV12-4 and TRBJ2-7, with D unclear. The V gene lost 3 bases and the J gene lost 3 bases, with 15 bases spanning the gap. This CDR3 has 15 residues. In DNA, the CDR3 is TGTGCCAGCAGTTTGCTTTCCGGGCAGAGCTACGAGCAGTACTTC. Protein product: CASSLLSGQSYEQYF.

The CDR3, as DNA: TGTGCCAGCAGCCCCCGATCCGGGGGCGCGGGCACTGAAGCTTTCTTT. Protein sequence: CASSPRSGGAGTEAFF. The V and J genes are TRBV4-2 and TRBJ1-1; TRBD1 is a possible D gene (6 bases). This CDR3 has 16 residues. V lost 4 bases and J lost 4, with 19 bases in between. Germline CDR1 LGHNA, CDR2 YNFKEQ.

The genes are TRBV5-1 and TRBJ1-4, with D tentatively TRBD1 (5 bases). The CDR3 contains 15 residues. Germline V CDR1 and CDR2: SGHRS, YFSETQ. V dropped 0 bases and J dropped 1 base, with 7 bases sitting between them. CDR3 in amino acids: CASSLVGETNEKLFF. CDR3 DNA sequence: TGCGCCAGCAGCTTGGTGGGGGAAACTAATGAAAAACTGTTTTTT.

This clonotype has a handful of counts. This sequence joins TRBV28 and TRBJ1-3, with TRBD1 matching over 9 bases. Germline assignment: CDR1 MDHEN and CDR2 SYDVKM. This CDR3 spans 17 amino acids. J gave up 0 bases and V 5 bases, and 8 bases lay outside the gene matches. The CDR3 sequence is CASSIGQGPSSGNTIYF. The CDR3 DNA follows: TGTGCCAGCAGTATAGGACAGGGGCCAAGCTCTGGAAACACCATATATTTT.

This clonotype was seen repeatedly, ten times or more. This chain links TRBV3-1 with TRBJ2-1; TRBD2 matches 7 bases. Germline CDR1 is LGHDT and CDR2 is YNNKEL (reference sequence). This CDR3 spans 15 amino acids. The V segment lost 4 bases and the J segment 3 bases; nucleotides outside the gene matches: 6. CDR3 DNA: TGTGCCAGCAGCCCTAGCGGAGATGGCTACAATGAGCAGTTCTTC. It codes for CASSPSGDGYNEQFF.

This clonotype was counted between two and nine times. J is TRBJ2-3 and V is TRBV7-8; TRBD2 aligns across 14 bases. Per germline, CDR1 SGHVS and CDR2 FQNEAQ. The CDR3 length is 17 residues. V was clipped by 3 bases and J by 6 bases; unmatched bases: 8. Here the CDR3 DNA reads TGTGCCAGCAGCTTCACCGGGACTAGCGGGGGTCCGGATACGCAGTATTTT. Encoded protein: CASSFTGTSGGPDTQYF.

Only one count was recorded for this clonotype. The chain carries TRBV7-2 and TRBJ1-5; maybe TRBD1 (6 bases). CDR1 and CDR2 (germline): SGHTA, FQGNSA. V gave up 1 base and J gave up 6 bases, with 13 bases separating them. CDR3 length: 15 amino acids. The DNA for the CDR3 is TGTGCCAGCAGCTTAGGGGACACGGGCGGTCAGCCCCAGCATTTT. It encodes CASSLGDTGGQPQHF.

This clonotype appeared a few times. The V call is TRBV6-2 or TRBV6-3, the J call TRBJ1-5, with no clear D. CDR3 length equals 13 residues. Between the trimmed V and J ends, which lost 6 bases and 2 bases, there was a span of 8 bases. The V gene's germline CDR1 is MNHEY and CDR2 SVGEGT. The CDR3: CASSIFGNQPQHF. CDR3 sequence (DNA): TGTGCCAGCAGCATCTTCGGCAATCAGCCCCAGCATTTT.

In its sample, this clonotype was seen a few times. The V call is TRBV20-1, the J call TRBJ2-1; perhaps D is TRBD1 or TRBD2 (5 bases each). The CDR3 has 14 residues. CDR1 DFQATT and CDR2 SNEGSKA come from the germline V gene (reference sequence). The V end was cut by 3 bases, the J end by 8 bases, with 17 bases between. CDR3 in amino acids: CSASGASRWHEQFF. CDR3 sequence (DNA): TGCAGTGCTAGTGGGGCTAGCAGGTGGCATGAGCAGTTCTTC.

The chain links TRBV6-2 or TRBV6-3 to TRBJ2-7; D perhaps matches TRBD2 (5 bases). Trimming stripped 3 bases from V and 3 bases from J, with 18 bases between. Germline-derived CDR1 and CDR2 are MNHEY and SVGEGT. CDR3 size: 16 residues. The CDR3 protein is CASSYPKTQDYYEQYF. The CDR3 nucleotides are TGTGCCAGCAGTTATCCGAAAACCCAAGACTACTACGAGCAGTACTTC.

Only a few counts were recorded for this clonotype. The V call is TRBV4-2, the J call TRBJ1-6; D is unresolved. This CDR3 contains 16 residues. The V gene lost 0 bases and the J gene lost 5 bases, with 11 bases spanning the gap. CDR1 and CDR2 from the germline V gene are LGHNA and YNFKEQ. As DNA, the CDR3 is TGTGCCAGCAGCCAAGAATATACACAGAATAATTCACCCCTCCACTTT. Amino acids: CASSQEYTQNNSPLHF.

Only a few counts were recorded for this clonotype. The V gene is TRBV14, the J gene TRBJ1-1; D call uncertain. V was pared by 1 base and J by 10 bases, with 16 bases between. The length of the CDR3 is 14 residues. The germline V gene has CDR1 SGHDN and CDR2 FVKESK. CDR3 DNA: TGTGCCAGCAGCCAAGGAATAGGAACGTCGAGAGCTTTCTTT. It translates to CASSQGIGTSRAFF. The full variable domain, in which reference TRBV14 and TRBJ1-1 provide the parts outside the CDR3, is EAGVTQFPSHSVIEKGQTVTLRCDPISGHDNLYWYRRVMGKEIKFLLHFVKESKQDESGMPNNRFLAERTGGTYSTLKVQPAELEDSGVYFCASSQGIGTSRAFFGQGTRLTVV.

This clonotype occurred many times. V and J are TRBV20-1 and TRBJ1-2; D is possibly TRBD1 (5 bases). CDR1 and CDR2 (germline): DFQATT, SNEGSKA (reference sequence). Trimming cost V 1 base and J 5 bases, with 11 bases left between them. The CDR3 has 13 amino acids. CDR3 region: CSARVAGGYGYTF. The DNA of the CDR3 is TGCAGTGCTAGAGTGGCGGGGGGGTATGGCTACACCTTC.

Only a few counts were recorded for this clonotype. This chain uses TRBV2 with TRBJ2-5; weak D call: TRBD1 (5 bases). The germline V gene encodes CDR1 SNHLY and CDR2 FYNNEI. V was trimmed by 4 bases and J by 5 bases, leaving 8 bases between them. The CDR3 totals 12 residues. The chain's CDR3 is CASSGQLETQYF. CDR3 nucleotides: TGTGCCAGCAGTGGACAGTTGGAGACCCAGTACTTC.

The chain combines TRBV11-2 with TRBJ2-7; D gene ambiguous. Germline CDR1 is SGHAT and CDR2 is FQNNGV. V gave up 1 base and J gave up 0 bases, with 10 bases separating them. CDR3 length: 15 residues. The CDR3 region is CASSLGLSGSYEQYF. CDR3 nucleotides: TGTGCCAGCAGCTTAGGACTCTCCGGCTCCTACGAGCAGTACTTC.

In its sample, this clonotype was seen a few times. The chain couples TRBV7-6 to TRBJ2-1; perhaps TRBD2 as D (6 bases). Per germline, CDR1 SGHVS and CDR2 FNYEAQ. V was shortened by 5 bases and J by 10 bases, with 24 bases between the two germline ends. The CDR3 is 16 residues long. The CDR3 region has the DNA TGTGCCAGCAGCGCCCTTGGAGGGAGAAGTTATTGGGAGCAGTTCTTC. It is translated as CASSALGGRSYWEQFF.

This chain uses TRBV20-1 with TRBJ2-7, with TRBD1 matching over 8 bases. The CDR3 covers 13 residues. Germline CDR1 reads DFQATT; CDR2 reads SNEGSKA (reference sequence). V shed 3 bases, J shed 5 bases, and the junction held 6 bases outside the gene matches. CDR3 bases: TGCAGTGCTAGTCAGCCAGGGGGCAACGAGCAGTACTTC. Encoded protein: CSASQPGGNEQYF.

The chain employs TRBV20-1 and TRBJ2-3, with 8 bases fitting TRBD1. CDR1 DFQATT and CDR2 SNEGSKA come from the germline V gene (reference sequence). V gave up 4 bases and J gave up 0 bases; unmatched junction bases: 3. The CDR3 has 14 residues. The CDR3 coding sequence is TGCAGTGCTAACAGGGGGATTAGCACAGATACGCAGTATTTT. Its protein product is CSANRGISTDTQYF.

The chain links TRBV28 to TRBJ2-7; 8 bases agree with TRBD2. The V gene's germline CDR1 is MDHEN and CDR2 SYDVKM. There are 14 residues in the CDR3. V shed 6 bases, J shed 3 bases, and the junction held 7 bases outside the gene matches. DNA of the CDR3: TGTGCCAGCAGGAGCGGGAGCCTCATCTACGAGCAGTACTTC. This sequence encodes CASRSGSLIYEQYF.

V is TRBV3-1 and J is TRBJ2-2, with D unclear. The germline gives CDR1 LGHDT, CDR2 YNNKEL (reference sequence). Trimming stripped 3 bases from V and 6 bases from J, with 5 bases between. This CDR3 contains 12 residues. The CDR3 loop is CASSHRPGELFF. CDR3 DNA sequence: TGTGCCAGCAGCCACCGGCCCGGGGAGCTGTTTTTT.

This clonotype was observed at least ten times. The rearrangement uses TRBV6-5 and TRBJ1-6; D is unresolved. Trimming removed 0 bases from V and 8 bases from J, with 5 bases in between. Germline values: CDR1 MNHEY, CDR2 SVGAGI. The CDR3 runs to 13 residues. For the CDR3, the DNA is TGTGCCAGCAGTTACTCGATACATTCACCCCTCCACTTT. Encoded protein: CASSYSIHSPLHF.

This clonotype has a count of ten or more. The rearrangement uses TRBV29-1 and TRBJ1-1, with D perhaps matching TRBD1 (6 bases). The CDR3 loop spans 13 amino acids. Germline CDR1 SQVTM, CDR2 ANQGSEA. V shed 2 bases and J shed 3 bases, with 10 bases lying between them. DNA of the CDR3: TGCAGCGTTGAAATCGGGGGGCACACTGAAGCTTTCTTT. Residues: CSVEIGGHTEAFF. Combining the CDR3 with reference TRBV29-1 and TRBJ1-1 gives the whole variable domain SAVISQKPSRDICQRGTSLTIQCQVDSQVTMMFWYRQQPGQSLTLIATANQGSEATYESGFVIDKFPISRPNLTFSTLTVSNMSPEDSSIYLCSVEIGGHTEAFFGQGTRLTVV.